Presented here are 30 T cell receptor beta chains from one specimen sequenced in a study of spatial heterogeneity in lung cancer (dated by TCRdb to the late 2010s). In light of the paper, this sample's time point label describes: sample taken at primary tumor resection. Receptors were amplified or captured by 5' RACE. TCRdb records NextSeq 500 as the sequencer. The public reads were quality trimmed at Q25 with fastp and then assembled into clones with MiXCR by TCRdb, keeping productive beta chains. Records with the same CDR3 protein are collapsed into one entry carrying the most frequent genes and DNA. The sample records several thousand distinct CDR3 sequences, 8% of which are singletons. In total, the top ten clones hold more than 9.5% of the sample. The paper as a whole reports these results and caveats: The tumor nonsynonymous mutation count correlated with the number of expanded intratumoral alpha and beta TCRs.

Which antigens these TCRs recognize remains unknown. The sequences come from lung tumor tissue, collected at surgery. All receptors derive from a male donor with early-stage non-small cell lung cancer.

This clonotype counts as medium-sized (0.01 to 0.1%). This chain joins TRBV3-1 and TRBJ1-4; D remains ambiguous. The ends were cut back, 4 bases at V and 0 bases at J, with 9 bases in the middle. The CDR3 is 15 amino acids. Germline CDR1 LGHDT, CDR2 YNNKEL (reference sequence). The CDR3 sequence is CASSPLGTTNEKLFF. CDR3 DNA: TGTGCCAGCAGCCCCTTGGGGACAACTAATGAAAAACTGTTTTTT. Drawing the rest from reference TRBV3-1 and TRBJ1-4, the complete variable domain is DTAVSQTPKYLVTQMGNDKSIKCEQNLGHDTMYWYKQDSKKFLKIMFSYNNKELIINETVPNRFSPKSPDKAHLNLHINSLELGDSAVYFCASSPLGTTNEKLFFGSGTQLSVL.

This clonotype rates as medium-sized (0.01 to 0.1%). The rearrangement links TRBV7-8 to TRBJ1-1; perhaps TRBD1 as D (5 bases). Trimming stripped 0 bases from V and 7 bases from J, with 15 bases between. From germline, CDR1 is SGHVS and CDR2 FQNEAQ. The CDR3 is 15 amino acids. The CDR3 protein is CASSLAIGGASEAFF. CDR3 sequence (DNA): TGTGCCAGCAGCTTAGCGATAGGTGGGGCCAGTGAAGCTTTCTTT.

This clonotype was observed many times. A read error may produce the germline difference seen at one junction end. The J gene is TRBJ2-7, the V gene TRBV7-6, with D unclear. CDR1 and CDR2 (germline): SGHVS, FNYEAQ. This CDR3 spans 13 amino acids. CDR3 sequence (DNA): TGTGGCAGCAGCTTAACCGCATCCTACGAGCAGTACTTC. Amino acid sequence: CGSSLTASYEQYF. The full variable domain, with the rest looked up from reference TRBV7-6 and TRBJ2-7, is GAGVSQSPRYKVTKRGQDVALRCDPISGHVSLYWYRQALGQGPEFLTYFNYEAQQDKSGLPNDRFSAERPEGSISTLTIQRTEQRDSAMYRCGSSLTASYEQYFGPGTRLTVT.

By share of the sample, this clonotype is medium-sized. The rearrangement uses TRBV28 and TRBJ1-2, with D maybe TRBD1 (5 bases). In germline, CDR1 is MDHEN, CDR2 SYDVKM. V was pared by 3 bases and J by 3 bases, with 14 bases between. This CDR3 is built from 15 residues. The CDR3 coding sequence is TGTGCCAGCAGTTTTTCACAGGCGCGAGACTATGGCTACACCTTC. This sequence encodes CASSFSQARDYGYTF.

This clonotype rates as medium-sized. The CDR3 DNA sequence: TGTGCCAGCAGTGCCGGACAGTATAATTCACCCCTCCACTTT. As protein: CASSAGQYNSPLHF. V usage is TRBV6-5 and J usage is TRBJ1-6, with D tentatively TRBD1 (6 bases). Trimming left V 5 bases short and J 4 bases short, with 9 bases between. Germline CDR1 reads MNHEY; CDR2 reads SVGAGI. The CDR3 is 14 residues long.

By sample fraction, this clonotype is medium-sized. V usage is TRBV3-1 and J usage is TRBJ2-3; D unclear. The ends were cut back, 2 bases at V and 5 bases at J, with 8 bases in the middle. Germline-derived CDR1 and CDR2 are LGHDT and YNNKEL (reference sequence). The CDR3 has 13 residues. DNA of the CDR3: TGTGCCAGCAGCCAAAGCTTAGAAGATACGCAGTATTTT. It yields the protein CASSQSLEDTQYF.

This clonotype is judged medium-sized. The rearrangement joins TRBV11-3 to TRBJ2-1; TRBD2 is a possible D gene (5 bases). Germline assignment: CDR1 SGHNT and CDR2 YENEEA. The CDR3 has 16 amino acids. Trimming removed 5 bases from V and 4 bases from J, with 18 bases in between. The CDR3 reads CASSARGGPAYNEQFF. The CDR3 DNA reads TGTGCCAGCAGCGCACGGGGTGGGCCTGCATACAATGAGCAGTTCTTC.

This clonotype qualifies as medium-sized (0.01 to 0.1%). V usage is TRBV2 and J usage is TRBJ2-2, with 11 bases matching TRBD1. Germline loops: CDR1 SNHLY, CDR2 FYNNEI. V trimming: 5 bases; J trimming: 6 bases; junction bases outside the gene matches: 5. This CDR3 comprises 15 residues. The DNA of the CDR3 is TGTGCCAGCAGTCGGACAGGGGGCATGGCCGGGGAGCTGTTTTTT. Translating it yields CASSRTGGMAGELFF.

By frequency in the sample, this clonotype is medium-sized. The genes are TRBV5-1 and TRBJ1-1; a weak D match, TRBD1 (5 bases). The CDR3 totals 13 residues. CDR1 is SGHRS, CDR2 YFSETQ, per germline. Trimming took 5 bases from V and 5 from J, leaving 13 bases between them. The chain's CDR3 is CASRSEGRTEAFF. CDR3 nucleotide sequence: TGCGCCAGCAGATCGGAGGGGAGAACTGAAGCTTTCTTT.

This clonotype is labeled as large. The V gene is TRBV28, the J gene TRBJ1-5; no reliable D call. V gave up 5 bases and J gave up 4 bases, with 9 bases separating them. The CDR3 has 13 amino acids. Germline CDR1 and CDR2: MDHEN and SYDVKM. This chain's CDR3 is CASSEDGNQPQHF. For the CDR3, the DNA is TGTGCCAGCAGTGAGGACGGTAATCAGCCCCAGCATTTT.

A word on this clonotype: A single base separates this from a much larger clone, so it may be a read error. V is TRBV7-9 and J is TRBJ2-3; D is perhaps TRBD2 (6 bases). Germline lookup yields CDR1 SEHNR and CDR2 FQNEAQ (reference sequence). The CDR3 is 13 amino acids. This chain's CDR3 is CASSQAGTETQYF. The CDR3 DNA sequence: TGTGCCAGCAGCCAAGCGGGCACAGAAACGCAGTATTTT. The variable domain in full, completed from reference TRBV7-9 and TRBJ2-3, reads DTGVSQNPRHKITKRGQNVTFRCDPISEHNRLYWYRQTLGQGPEFLTYFQNEAQLEKSRLLSDRFSAERPKGSFSTLEIQRTEQGDSAMYLCASSQAGTETQYFGPGTRLTVL.

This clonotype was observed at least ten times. The CDR3 bases are TGTGCCAGCAGTTACAGGCGGGGGGCTAGCACAGATACGCAGTATTTT. Residues: CASSYRRGASTDTQYF. The chain joins TRBV6-5 to TRBJ2-3; 8 bases fit TRBD2. This CDR3 has 16 amino acids. The V segment lost 2 bases and the J segment 0 bases; nucleotides outside the gene matches: 4. Germline CDR1 MNHEY, CDR2 SVGAGI.

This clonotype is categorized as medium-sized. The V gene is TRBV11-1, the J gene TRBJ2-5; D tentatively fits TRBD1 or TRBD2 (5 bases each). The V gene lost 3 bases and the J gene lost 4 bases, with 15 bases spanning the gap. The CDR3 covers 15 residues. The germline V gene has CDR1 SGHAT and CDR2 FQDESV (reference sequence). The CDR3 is CASSFMGDLGETQYF. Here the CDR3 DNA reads TGTGCCAGCAGCTTTATGGGGGATCTGGGAGAGACCCAGTACTTC. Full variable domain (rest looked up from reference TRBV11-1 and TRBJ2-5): EAEVAQSPRYKITEKSQAVAFWCDPISGHATLYWYRQILGQGPELLVQFQDESVVDDSQLPKDRFSAERLKGVDSTLKIQPAELGDSAMYLCASSFMGDLGETQYFGPGTRLLVL.

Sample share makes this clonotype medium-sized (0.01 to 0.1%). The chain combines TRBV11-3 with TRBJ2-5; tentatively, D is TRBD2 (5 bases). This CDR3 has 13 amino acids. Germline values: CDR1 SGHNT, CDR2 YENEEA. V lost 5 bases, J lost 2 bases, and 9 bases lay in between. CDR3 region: CASSPLGQETQYF. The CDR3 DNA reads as TGTGCCAGCAGCCCACTAGGACAAGAGACCCAGTACTTC.

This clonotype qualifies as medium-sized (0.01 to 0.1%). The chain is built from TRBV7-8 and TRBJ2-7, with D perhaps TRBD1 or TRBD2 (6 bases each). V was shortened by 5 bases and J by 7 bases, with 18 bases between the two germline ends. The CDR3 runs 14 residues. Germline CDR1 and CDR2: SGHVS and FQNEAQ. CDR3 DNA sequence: TGTGCCAGCAGCCGGCCCCCGGGGGCAGGGGAGCAGTACTTC. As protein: CASSRPPGAGEQYF.

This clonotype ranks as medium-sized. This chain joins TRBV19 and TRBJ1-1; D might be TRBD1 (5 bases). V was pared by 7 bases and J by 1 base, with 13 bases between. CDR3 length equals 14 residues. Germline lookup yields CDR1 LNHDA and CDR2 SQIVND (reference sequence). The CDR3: CASISAGGNTEAFF. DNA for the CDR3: TGTGCCAGTATATCCGCGGGGGGGAACACTGAAGCTTTCTTT.

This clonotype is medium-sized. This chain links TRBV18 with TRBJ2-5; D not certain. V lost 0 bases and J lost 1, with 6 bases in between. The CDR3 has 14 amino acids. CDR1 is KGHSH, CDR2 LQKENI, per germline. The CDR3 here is CASSPPNTQETQYF. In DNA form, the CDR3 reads TGTGCCAGCTCACCACCAAATACCCAAGAGACCCAGTACTTC.

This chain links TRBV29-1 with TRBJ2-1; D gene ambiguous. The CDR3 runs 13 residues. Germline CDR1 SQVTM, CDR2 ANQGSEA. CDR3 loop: CTPLGLWVNEQFF. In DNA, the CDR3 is TGCACCCCCTTAGGGTTGTGGGTGAATGAGCAGTTCTTC.

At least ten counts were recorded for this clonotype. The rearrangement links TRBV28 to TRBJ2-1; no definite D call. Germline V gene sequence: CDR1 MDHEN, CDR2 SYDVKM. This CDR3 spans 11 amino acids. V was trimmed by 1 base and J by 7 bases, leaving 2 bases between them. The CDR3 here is CASSLYNEQFF. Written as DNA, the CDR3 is TGTGCCAGCAGTTTATATAATGAGCAGTTCTTC.

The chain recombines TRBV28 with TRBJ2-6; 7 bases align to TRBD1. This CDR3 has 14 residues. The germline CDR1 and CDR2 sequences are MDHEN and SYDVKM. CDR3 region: CDANRGSGANVLTF. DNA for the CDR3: TGTGACGCTAACAGGGGCTCTGGGGCCAACGTCCTGACTTTC.

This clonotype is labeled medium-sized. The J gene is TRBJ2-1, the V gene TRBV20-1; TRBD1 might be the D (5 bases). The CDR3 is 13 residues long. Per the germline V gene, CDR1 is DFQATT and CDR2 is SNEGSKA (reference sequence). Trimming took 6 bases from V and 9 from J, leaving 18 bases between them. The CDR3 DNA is TGCAGTGCCCTCCCAGGGCCACTGAGTGAGCAGTTCTTC. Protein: CSALPGPLSEQFF.

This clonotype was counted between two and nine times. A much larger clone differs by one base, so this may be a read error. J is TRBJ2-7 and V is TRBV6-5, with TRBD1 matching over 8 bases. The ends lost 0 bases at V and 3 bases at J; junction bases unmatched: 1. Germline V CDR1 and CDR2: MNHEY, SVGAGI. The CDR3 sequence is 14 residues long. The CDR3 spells CASSYSTGDYEQYF. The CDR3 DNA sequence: TGTGCCAGCAGTTACTCGACAGGGGACTACGAGCAGTACTTC.

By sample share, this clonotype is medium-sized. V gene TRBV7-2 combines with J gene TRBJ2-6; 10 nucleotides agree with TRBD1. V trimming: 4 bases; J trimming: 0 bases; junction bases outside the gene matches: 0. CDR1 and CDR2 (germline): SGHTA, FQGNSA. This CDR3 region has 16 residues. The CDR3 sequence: CASSWTGGSGANVLTF. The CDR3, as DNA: TGTGCCAGCAGCTGGACAGGGGGCTCTGGGGCCAACGTCCTGACTTTC.

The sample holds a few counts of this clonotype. This CDR3 is CASSLTWGEQYF. CDR3 nucleotides: TGTGCCAGCAGCTTGACTTGGGGTGAGCAGTACTTC. The chain has TRBV7-9 and TRBJ2-7; D unresolved. Germline CDR1 SEHNR, CDR2 FQNEAQ (reference sequence). CDR3 length: 12 amino acids. With 3 bases removed from V and 7 bases from J, the gap between germline ends came to 10 bases.

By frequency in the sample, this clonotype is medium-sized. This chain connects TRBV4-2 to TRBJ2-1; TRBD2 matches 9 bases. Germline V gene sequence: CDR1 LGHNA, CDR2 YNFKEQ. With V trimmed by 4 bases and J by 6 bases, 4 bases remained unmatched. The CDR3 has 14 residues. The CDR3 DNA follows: TGTGCCAGCAGCCGTGGCGGGGGGGCCAATGAGCAGTTCTTC. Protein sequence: CASSRGGGANEQFF.

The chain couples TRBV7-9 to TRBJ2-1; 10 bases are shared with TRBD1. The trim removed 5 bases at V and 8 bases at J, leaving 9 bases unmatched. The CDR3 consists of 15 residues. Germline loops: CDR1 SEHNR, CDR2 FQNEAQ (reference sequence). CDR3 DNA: TGTGCCAGCAGCCTGGGACAGGGGCGCTCGGATGAGCAGTTCTTC. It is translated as CASSLGQGRSDEQFF. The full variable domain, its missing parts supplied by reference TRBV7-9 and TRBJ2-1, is DTGVSQNPRHKITKRGQNVTFRCDPISEHNRLYWYRQTLGQGPEFLTYFQNEAQLEKSRLLSDRFSAERPKGSFSTLEIQRTEQGDSAMYLCASSLGQGRSDEQFFGPGTRLTVL.

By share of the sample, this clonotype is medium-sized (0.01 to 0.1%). The CDR3 loop reads CASISKGLAIYEQYF. CDR3 sequence (DNA): TGTGCCAGCATTTCCAAGGGGCTAGCTATTTACGAGCAGTACTTC. This chain uses TRBV28 with TRBJ2-7; the D gene could be TRBD1 or TRBD2 (5 bases each). From germline, CDR1 is MDHEN and CDR2 SYDVKM. The CDR3 is 15 residues long. Deletions cut 7 bases from V and 4 bases from J, with 20 bases between.

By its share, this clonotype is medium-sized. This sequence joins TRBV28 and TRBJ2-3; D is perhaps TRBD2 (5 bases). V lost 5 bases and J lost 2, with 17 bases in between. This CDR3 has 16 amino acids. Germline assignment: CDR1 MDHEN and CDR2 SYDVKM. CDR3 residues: CASSPRSDSNTDTQYF. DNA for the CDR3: TGTGCCAGCAGTCCTCGTTCGGACTCCAACACAGATACGCAGTATTTT.

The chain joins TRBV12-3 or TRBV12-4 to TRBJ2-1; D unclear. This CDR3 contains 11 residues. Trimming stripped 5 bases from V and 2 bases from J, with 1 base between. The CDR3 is CASSTYNEQFF. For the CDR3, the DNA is TGTGCCAGCAGTACCTACAATGAGCAGTTCTTC.

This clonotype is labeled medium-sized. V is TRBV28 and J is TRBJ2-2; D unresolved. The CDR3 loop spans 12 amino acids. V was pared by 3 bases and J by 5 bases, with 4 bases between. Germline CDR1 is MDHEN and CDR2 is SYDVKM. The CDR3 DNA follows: TGTGCCAGCAGTTTCGGGACCGGGGAGCTGTTTTTT. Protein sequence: CASSFGTGELFF. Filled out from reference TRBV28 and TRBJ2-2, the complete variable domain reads DVKVTQSSRYLVKRTGEKVFLECVQDMDHENMFWYRQDPGLGLRLIYFSYDVKMKEKGDIPEGYSVSREKKERFSLILESASTNQTSMYLCASSFGTGELFFGEGSRLTVL.